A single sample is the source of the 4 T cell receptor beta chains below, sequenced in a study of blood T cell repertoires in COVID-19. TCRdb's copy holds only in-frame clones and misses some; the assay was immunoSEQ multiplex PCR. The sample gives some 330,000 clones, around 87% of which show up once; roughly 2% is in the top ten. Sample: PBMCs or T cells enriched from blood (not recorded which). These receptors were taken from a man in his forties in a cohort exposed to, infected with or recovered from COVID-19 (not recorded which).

Here the CDR3 reads CASSQDASGGPGNTIYF. The CDR3 nucleotides are TGTGCCAGCAGCCAAGATGCTTCAGGTGGGCCTGGAAACACCATATATTTT. The genes are TRBV3-1 (or the pseudogene TRBV3-2) and TRBJ1-3; no reliable D call. The V gene lost 0 bases and the J gene lost 2 bases, with 14 bases spanning the gap. This CDR3 has 17 residues. Germline V lookup: CDR1 LGHDT, CDR2 YNNKEL (reference sequence).

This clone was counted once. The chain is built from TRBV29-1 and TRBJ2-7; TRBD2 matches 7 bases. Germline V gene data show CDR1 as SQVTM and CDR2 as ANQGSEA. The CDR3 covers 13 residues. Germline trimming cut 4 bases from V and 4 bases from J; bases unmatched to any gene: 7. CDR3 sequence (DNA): TGCAGCGTTGTTGGCGGGGAGGGGTACGAGCAGTACTTC. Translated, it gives CSVVGGEGYEQYF.

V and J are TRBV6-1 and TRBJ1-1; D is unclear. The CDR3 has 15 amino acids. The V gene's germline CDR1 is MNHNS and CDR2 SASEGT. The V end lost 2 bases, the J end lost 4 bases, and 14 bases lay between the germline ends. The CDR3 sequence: CASSEIRLPFTEAFF. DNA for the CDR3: TGTGCCAGCAGTGAAATCAGGTTACCTTTCACTGAAGCTTTCTTT.

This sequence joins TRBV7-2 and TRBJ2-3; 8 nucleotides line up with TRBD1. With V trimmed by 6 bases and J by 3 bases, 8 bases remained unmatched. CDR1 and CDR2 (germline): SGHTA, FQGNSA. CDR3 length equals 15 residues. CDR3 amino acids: CASRKPGQATDTQYF. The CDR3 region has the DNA TGTGCCAGCAGAAAACCGGGACAGGCGACAGATACGCAGTATTTT.